This TCR beta chain came from a study of T cells after yellow fever vaccination. Overall study results and limits: Post-booster samples contained most primary-vaccination clones (roughly 96% CD4, 88% CD8). A faster peak, day 5 versus 15, was reached by the weaker secondary response.

In this sample, this clonotype turned up many times. The antigen is undetermined. The V and J ends lost 2 bases and 2 bases, in that order; junction bases with no gene match: 4. Germline CDR1 MNHEY, CDR2 SMNVEV (reference sequence). This CDR3 spans 15 amino acids. A 5'RACE template-switching step, the method used to make TCR cDNA, added a universal primer site and UMIs. MiXCR was run by TCRdb on the 5' RACE reads, yielding one entry per CDR3 protein. The sample has approximately 250,000 distinct CDR3 sequences, roughly 4% seen once. Sequencing used PBMCs, obtained 15 days after the yellow fever booster vaccination. The chain couples TRBV27 to TRBJ2-5, with TRBD2 identical over 8 bases. The source of this sequence is a man younger than 30 who received the YFV17D yellow fever vaccine. DNA for the CDR3: TGTGCCAGCAGTTTAGCGGGGGGCCTGCAAGAGACCCAGTACTTC. Translation gives CASSLAGGLQETQYF.